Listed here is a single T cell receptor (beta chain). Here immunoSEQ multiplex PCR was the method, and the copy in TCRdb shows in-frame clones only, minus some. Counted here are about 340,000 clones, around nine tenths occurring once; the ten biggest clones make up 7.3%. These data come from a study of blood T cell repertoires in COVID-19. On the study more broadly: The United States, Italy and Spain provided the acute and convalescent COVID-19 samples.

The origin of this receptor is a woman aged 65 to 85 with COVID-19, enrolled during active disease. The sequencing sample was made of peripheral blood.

The CDR3 here is CAIRQAVTQPQHF. In DNA form, the CDR3 reads TGTGCCATCAGGCAGGCAGTAACGCAGCCCCAGCATTTT. The V gene is TRBV10-3, the J gene TRBJ1-5; D gene ambiguous. Germline-derived CDR1 and CDR2 are ENHRY and SYGVKD. V lost 6 bases to trimming and J lost 7 bases, with 13 bases between them. The CDR3 contains 13 residues.